This T cell receptor (beta chain) was profiled in a study of T cells after yellow fever vaccination. Findings and limits, study-wide: Although the secondary response was weaker, it peaked faster, at day 5 versus 15. Booster samples showed a return of most primary-vaccination clones (under 98% CD4, approximately 88% CD8).

Remarks on this clonotype: The antigen remains undetermined.

The CDR3 has 16 amino acids. Germline-derived CDR1 and CDR2 are SGHRS and YFSETQ. V lost 0 bases to trimming and J lost 2 bases, with 12 bases between them. Production of TCR cDNA was by 5'RACE template switching, which also added a universal primer site and UMIs. TCRdb ran MiXCR on the 5' RACE reads and lists one entry per CDR3 protein. The data hold around 360,000 distinct CDR3 sequences, with approximately 10% observed a single time. This chain links TRBV5-1 with TRBJ1-5, with D possibly TRBD1 on 5 matching bases. This clonotype was sampled from a man aged 18 to 35 who received the YFV17D yellow fever vaccine. The sample in question was PBMCs, obtained on the day of the first yellow fever vaccination. The CDR3 spells CASSLVPGEGNQPQHF. The CDR3 bases are TGCGCCAGCAGCTTGGTTCCGGGGGAGGGCAATCAGCCCCAGCATTTT. Looking up the rest from reference TRBV5-1 and TRBJ1-5 gives the full variable domain: KAGVTQTPRYLIKTRGQQVTLSCSPISGHRSVSWYQQTPGQGLQFLFEYFSETQRNKGNFPGRFSGRQFSNSRSEMNVSTLELGDSALYLCASSLVPGEGNQPQHFGDGTRLSIL.